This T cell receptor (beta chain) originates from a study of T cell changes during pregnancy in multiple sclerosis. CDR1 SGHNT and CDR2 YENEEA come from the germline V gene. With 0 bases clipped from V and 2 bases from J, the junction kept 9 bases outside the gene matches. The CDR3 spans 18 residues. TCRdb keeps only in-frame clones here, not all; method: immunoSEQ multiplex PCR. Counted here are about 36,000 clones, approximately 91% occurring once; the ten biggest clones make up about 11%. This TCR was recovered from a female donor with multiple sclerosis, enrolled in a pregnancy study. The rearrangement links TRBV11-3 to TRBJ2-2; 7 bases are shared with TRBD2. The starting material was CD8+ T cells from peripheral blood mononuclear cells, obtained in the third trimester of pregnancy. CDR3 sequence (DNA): TGTGCCAGCAGCTTAGAAGGGTCGGGAGGATTCAACACCGGGGAGCTGTTTTTT. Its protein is CASSLEGSGGFNTGELFF.